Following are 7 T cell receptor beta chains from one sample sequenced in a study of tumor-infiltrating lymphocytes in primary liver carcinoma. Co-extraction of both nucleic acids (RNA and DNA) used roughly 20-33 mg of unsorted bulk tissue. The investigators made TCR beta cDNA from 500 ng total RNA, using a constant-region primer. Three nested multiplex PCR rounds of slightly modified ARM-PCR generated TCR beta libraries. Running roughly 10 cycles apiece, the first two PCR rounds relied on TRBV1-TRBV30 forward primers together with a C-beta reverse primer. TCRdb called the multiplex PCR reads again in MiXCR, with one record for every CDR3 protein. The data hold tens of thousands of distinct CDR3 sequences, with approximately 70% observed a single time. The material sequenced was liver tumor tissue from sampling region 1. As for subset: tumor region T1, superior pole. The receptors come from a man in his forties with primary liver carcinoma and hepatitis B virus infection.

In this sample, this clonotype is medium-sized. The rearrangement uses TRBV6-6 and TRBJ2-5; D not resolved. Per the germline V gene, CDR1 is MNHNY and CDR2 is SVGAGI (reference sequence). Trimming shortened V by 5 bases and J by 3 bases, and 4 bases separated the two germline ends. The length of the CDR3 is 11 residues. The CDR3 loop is CASSTEETQYF. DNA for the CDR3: TGTGCCAGCAGTACCGAAGAGACCCAGTACTTC.

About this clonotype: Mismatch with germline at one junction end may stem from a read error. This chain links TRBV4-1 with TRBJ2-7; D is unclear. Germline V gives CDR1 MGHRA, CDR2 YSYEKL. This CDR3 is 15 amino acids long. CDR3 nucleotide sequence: TGCGTCAGCAGCCAAGATTTCCCTCCCAGTGGGGAGCAGTACTTC. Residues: CVSSQDFPPSGEQYF.

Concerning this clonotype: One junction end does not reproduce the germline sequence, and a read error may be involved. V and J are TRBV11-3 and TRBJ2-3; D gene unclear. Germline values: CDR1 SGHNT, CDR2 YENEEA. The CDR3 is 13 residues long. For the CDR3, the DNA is TGTGTCAGCAGCTTGGGTGAGACAGATACGCAGTATTTT. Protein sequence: CVSSLGETDTQYF.

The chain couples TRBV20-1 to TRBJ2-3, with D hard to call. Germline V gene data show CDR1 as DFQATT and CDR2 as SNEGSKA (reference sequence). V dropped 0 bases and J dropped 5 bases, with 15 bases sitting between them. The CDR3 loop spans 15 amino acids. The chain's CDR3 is CSAREGYPGGDTQYF. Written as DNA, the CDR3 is TGCAGTGCTAGAGAGGGCTATCCGGGTGGAGATACGCAGTATTTT.

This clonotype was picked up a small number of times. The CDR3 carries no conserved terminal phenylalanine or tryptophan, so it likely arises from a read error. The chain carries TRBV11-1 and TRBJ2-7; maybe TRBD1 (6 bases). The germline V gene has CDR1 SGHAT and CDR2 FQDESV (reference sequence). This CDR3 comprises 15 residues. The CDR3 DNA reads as TGTGCCAGCAGCTCCCGGGACACACTATCCTACAAGCAGTACTTA. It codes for CASSSRDTLSYKQYL.

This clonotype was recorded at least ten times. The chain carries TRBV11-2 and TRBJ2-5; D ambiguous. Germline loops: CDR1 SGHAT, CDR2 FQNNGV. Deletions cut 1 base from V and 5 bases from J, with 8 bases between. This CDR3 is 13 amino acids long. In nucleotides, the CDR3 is TGTGCCAGCAGCTTAGGGCTAGAGGAGACCCAGTACTTC. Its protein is CASSLGLEETQYF.

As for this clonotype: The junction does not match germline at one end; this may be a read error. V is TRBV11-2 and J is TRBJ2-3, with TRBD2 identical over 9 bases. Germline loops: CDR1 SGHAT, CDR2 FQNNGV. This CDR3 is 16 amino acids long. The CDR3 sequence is CACSPPTSGSTDTQYF. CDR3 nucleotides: TGCGCCTGCAGTCCCCCGACTAGCGGCAGCACAGATACGCAGTATTTT.